These 31 T cell receptor beta chains were all obtained from the same sample, sequenced in a study of blood T cells in healthy people across ages. The second PCR ran roughly 6 to 12 cycles with a sample-barcoded 5' primer and J-beta primers. TCRdb called the 5' RACE reads again in MiXCR, with one record for every CDR3 protein. The sample has about 830,000 distinct CDR3 sequences, about 62% seen once. Sample: blood. The origin of the receptors is a man aged 25 to 40 in good health.

This chain links TRBV12-3 or TRBV12-4 with TRBJ1-5, with unresolved D. The germline V and J ends were trimmed by 4 bases and 5 bases, with 9 bases remaining between them. The length of the CDR3 is 13 residues. CDR3 protein: CASSWSLHQPQHF. The CDR3 DNA is TGTGCCAGCAGTTGGAGCCTACATCAGCCCCAGCATTTT.

The chain recombines TRBV7-2 with TRBJ1-3; D remains unclear. CDR3 length equals 15 residues. The germline V gene encodes CDR1 SGHTA and CDR2 FQGNSA. Trimming took off 3 bases at V and 0 bases at J, with 9 bases between the two ends. DNA of the CDR3: TGTGCCAGCAGCTTGGGCGTCCTCTCTGGAAACACCATATATTTT. Its translation: CASSLGVLSGNTIYF.

The CDR3 reads CASSPLLARNRFEQYF. The CDR3 DNA sequence: TGTGCCAGCAGCCCCCTCCTCGCGAGGAACCGATTCGAGCAGTACTTC. The chain recombines TRBV4-2 with TRBJ2-5; D gene unclear. TRBJ2-7 explains the end of the DNA better; the J call may be wrong. The V gene's germline CDR1 is LGHNA and CDR2 YNFKEQ. This CDR3 comprises 16 residues.

This chain connects TRBV5-4 to TRBJ2-5, with 9 bases lining up with TRBD1. The last part of the DNA fits TRBJ2-4 better; the J call may be wrong. The germline V gene encodes CDR1 SGHNT and CDR2 YYREEE (reference sequence). The CDR3 has 18 residues. The CDR3 region has the DNA TGTGCCAGCAGCTCACTCAGACAGGGGGGCCTGGGGGTAAACATTCAGTACTTC. The encoded protein is CASSSLRQGGLGVNIQYF.

This chain uses TRBV6-2 or TRBV6-3 with TRBJ2-4; tentatively, D is TRBD2 (6 bases). The better agreement between TRBJ2-7 and the DNA end casts doubt on the J call. The CDR3 has 16 residues. The germline V gene encodes CDR1 MNHEY and CDR2 SVGEGT. CDR3 loop: CASSLKGTGRGYEQYF. The CDR3 region has the DNA TGTGCCAGCAGCCTGAAGGGGACCGGGAGAGGGTACGAGCAGTACTTC.

This clonotype was seen more than once but under ten times. The rearrangement uses TRBV9 and TRBJ1-4, with TRBD1 as a possible D gene (5 bases). CDR3 length: 16 residues. Germline CDR1 SGDLS, CDR2 YYNGEE. V gave up 4 bases and J gave up 4 bases, with 17 bases separating them. The CDR3 nucleotides are TGTGCCAGCAGCCTCTCGGCCGGGACGGTTAATGAAAAACTGTTTTTT. The encoded protein is CASSLSAGTVNEKLFF.

This clonotype has just one count. The CDR3 nucleotides read TGCAGCGTTGATACTAGCGGGGGAGAGACCCAGTACTTC. It is translated as CSVDTSGGETQYF. The gene calls are TRBV29-1 and TRBJ2-7, with TRBD2 matching 11 bases. The J call is in doubt because the DNA end fits TRBJ2-5 better. The CDR3 loop spans 13 amino acids. The V gene's germline CDR1 is SQVTM and CDR2 ANQGSEA.

The chain recombines TRBV11-1 with TRBJ2-1; D may be TRBD2 (7 bases). The CDR3 extends over 15 amino acids. With 5 bases removed from V and 5 bases from J, the gap between germline ends came to 16 bases. Germline CDR1 and CDR2: SGHAT and FQDESV (reference sequence). The CDR3 bases are TGTGCCAGCAGCACCCCCGGGGGGACAAACAATGAGCAGTTCTTC. It encodes CASSTPGGTNNEQFF.

The chain has TRBV25-1 and TRBJ1-4, with 9 bases that match TRBD1. The CDR3 sequence is 17 residues long. The germline V gene encodes CDR1 MGHDK and CDR2 SYGVNS. V trimming: 5 bases; J trimming: 4 bases; junction bases outside the gene matches: 11. The CDR3 region is CASSPRGATGGNEKLFF. In DNA form, the CDR3 reads TGTGCCAGCAGTCCCCGGGGTGCGACAGGGGGTAATGAAAAACTGTTTTTT.

This clonotype was detected only a few times. The rearrangement links TRBV27 to TRBJ2-1; 15 bases match TRBD2. The CDR3 runs to 21 residues. Germline V gene sequence: CDR1 MNHEY, CDR2 SMNVEV (reference sequence). J gave up 8 bases and V 0 bases, and 17 bases lay outside the gene matches. CDR3 protein: CASSLSGTSGGKLGLRDEQFF. Written as DNA, the CDR3 is TGTGCCAGCAGTTTATCCGGGACTAGCGGGGGGAAGTTAGGCCTTCGAGATGAGCAGTTCTTC.

The chain is built from TRBV27 and TRBJ1-4; a possible D gene is TRBD1 (6 bases). This CDR3 has 14 residues. In germline, CDR1 is MNHEY, CDR2 SMNVEV (reference sequence). Trimming removed 5 bases at V and 7 bases at J, with 14 bases between. The CDR3 coding sequence is TGTGCCAGCAGTAGGAGGGGAGGGGGTGAAAAACTGTTTTTT. Translated, it gives CASSRRGGGEKLFF.

This clonotype was detected only a few times. The V and J genes are TRBV27 and TRBJ2-7, with D uncertain. V lost 4 bases, J lost 1 base, and 8 bases lay in between. The CDR3 has 13 residues. Looked up from germline, CDR1 is MNHEY and CDR2 is SMNVEV (reference sequence). The CDR3 DNA is TGTGCCAGCAGTTACGCGGTTTCCTACGAGCAGTACTTC. Translated, it gives CASSYAVSYEQYF.

The CDR3 is CASSPYLTDTQYF. Here the CDR3 DNA reads TGTGCCAGCAGCCCGTACCTCACAGATACGCAGTATTTT. J is TRBJ2-3 and V is TRBV14; D call uncertain. The ends were cut back, 4 bases at V and 2 bases at J, with 7 bases in the middle. The CDR3 sequence is 13 residues long. The germline V gene has CDR1 SGHDN and CDR2 FVKESK.

This chain joins TRBV9 and TRBJ2-1, with TRBD2 as a possible D gene (6 bases). Germline values: CDR1 SGDLS, CDR2 YYNGEE. V lost 0 bases, J lost 0 bases, and 16 bases lay in between. CDR3 length: 18 amino acids. The CDR3 spells CASSVEVSGESSYNEQFF. The DNA for the CDR3 is TGTGCCAGCAGCGTAGAGGTTTCGGGAGAGAGCTCCTACAATGAGCAGTTCTTC.

The count of this clonotype is one. The junction departs from the called germline gene at one end, perhaps through a read error. This chain connects TRBV30 to TRBJ1-1, with TRBD1 matching 7 bases. The V gene's germline CDR1 is GTSNPN and CDR2 SVGIG (reference sequence). CDR3 length equals 14 residues. CDR3 amino acids: CAWSADRVNPEAFF. The DNA for the CDR3 is TGTGCCTGGAGTGCAGACAGGGTGAACCCTGAAGCTTTCTTT.

This chain joins TRBV6-5 and TRBJ2-7, with D tentatively TRBD2 (6 bases). In germline, CDR1 is MNHEY, CDR2 SVGAGI. CDR3 size: 16 residues. The V and J ends lost 4 bases and 2 bases respectively, with 18 bases between them. This CDR3 is CASSSLPGVEAYEQYF. The CDR3 DNA is TGTGCCAGCAGTTCCTTACCGGGGGTCGAGGCCTACGAGCAGTACTTC.

This clonotype occurred a few times. CDR3 nucleotides: TGTGCCAGCAGTGAACGGGGAGCATTAAACTATGGCTACACCTTC. As protein: CASSERGALNYGYTF. This sequence joins TRBV2 and TRBJ1-2; D ambiguous. The CDR3 is 15 amino acids. Between the trimmed V and J ends, which lost 2 bases and 2 bases, there was a span of 12 bases. CDR1 is SNHLY, CDR2 FYNNEI, per germline.

The rearrangement links TRBV24-1 to TRBJ2-7, with a tentative D call TRBD1 (5 bases). The J call is in doubt because the DNA end fits TRBJ2-5 better. Germline V gene data show CDR1 as KGHDR and CDR2 as SFDVKD. The CDR3 spans 15 residues. CDR3 sequence: CATSDFSRAGETQYF. CDR3 nucleotides: TGTGCCACCAGTGATTTCTCAAGGGCAGGGGAGACCCAGTACTTC.

V usage is TRBV9 and J usage is TRBJ2-7, with TRBD2 matching over 7 bases. CDR1 and CDR2 from the germline V gene are SGDLS and YYNGEE. This CDR3 is built from 15 residues. Trimming at V came to 4 bases and at J to 2 bases, leaving 9 bases not matched to a gene. The CDR3, as DNA: TGTGCCAGCAGCCCGGGGGGTAGCGCGACCTACGAGCAGTACTTC. It specifies CASSPGGSATYEQYF.

On this clonotype: One end of the junction does not line up with germline, which may come from a read error. V is TRBV20-1 and J is TRBJ1-6, with unresolved D. Germline values: CDR1 DFQATT, CDR2 SNEGSKA (reference sequence). The CDR3 totals 16 residues. CDR3 sequence reads: CSAREAGWGVRSPPHF. For the CDR3, the DNA is TGCAGTGCTAGAGAAGCTGGTTGGGGTGTAAGGTCACCCCCCCACTTT.

The rearrangement links TRBV6-5 to TRBJ1-2; D is possibly TRBD1 (5 bases). This CDR3 spans 15 amino acids. V lost 2 bases to trimming and J lost 2 bases, with 12 bases between them. CDR1 and CDR2 from the germline V gene are MNHEY and SVGAGI. The CDR3 loop reads CASSYIQANNYGYTF. The CDR3 DNA follows: TGTGCCAGCAGTTACATACAGGCGAACAACTATGGCTACACCTTC.

This chain connects TRBV15 to TRBJ2-7, with 11 bases that match TRBD1. This CDR3 is 13 amino acids long. The V and J ends lost 8 bases and 5 bases, in that order; junction bases with no gene match: 5. Germline values: CDR1 LNHNV, CDR2 YYDKDF (reference sequence). The CDR3, as DNA: TGTGCCACCGAAGGACAGGGGGCCGACGAGCAGTACTTC. Translated: CATEGQGADEQYF.

This clonotype was counted a single time. The chain has TRBV2 and TRBJ2-1, with 14 bases matching TRBD2. The CDR3 covers 14 residues. Germline trimming cut 6 bases from V and 12 bases from J; bases unmatched to any gene: 7. In germline, CDR1 is SNHLY, CDR2 FYNNEI. DNA for the CDR3: TGTGCCAGCAGGGGGACTAGCGGGGGCCGGGGGCAGTTCTTC. Translated: CASRGTSGGRGQFF.

This chain connects TRBV7-9 to TRBJ1-6; 7 nucleotides match TRBD1. V shed 2 bases and J 5 bases; nucleotides not matched to a gene: 6. CDR1 is SEHNR and CDR2 is FQNEAQ in the germline V gene (reference sequence). This CDR3 region has 16 residues. CDR3 amino acids: CASSLMVGTDNSPLHF. The CDR3 coding sequence is TGTGCCAGCAGCTTAATGGTCGGGACAGATAATTCACCCCTCCACTTT. The full variable domain, completed using reference TRBV7-9 and TRBJ1-6, is DTGVSQNPRHKITKRGQNVTFRCDPISEHNRLYWYRQTLGQGPEFLTYFQNEAQLEKSRLLSDRFSAERPKGSFSTLEIQRTEQGDSAMYLCASSLMVGTDNSPLHFGNGTRLTVT.

The J gene is TRBJ2-2, the V gene TRBV7-3, with D possibly TRBD2 on 5 matching bases. CDR1 and CDR2 (germline): SGHTA, FQGTGA. V dropped 4 bases and J dropped 4 bases, with 16 bases sitting between them. The CDR3 runs 16 residues. In nucleotides, the CDR3 is TGTGCCAGCAGCTCCCGGCTAGCTGCGAGCACCGGGGAGCTGTTTTTT. Its translation: CASSSRLAASTGELFF.

On this clonotype: At one end the junction does not follow the germline gene, possibly because of a read error. This chain connects TRBV6-5 to TRBJ2-4; no definite D call. From germline, CDR1 is MNHEY and CDR2 SVGAGI. The CDR3 length is 13 residues. In DNA, the CDR3 is TGTGCCAGCAGTCGCACGCTTATTTCCGAGCAGTACTTT. Translation: CASSRTLISEQYF.

The chain carries TRBV29-1 and TRBJ2-2, with TRBD1 as a possible D gene (6 bases). The CDR3 is made up of 12 amino acids. With 5 bases removed from V and 5 bases from J, the gap between germline ends came to 9 bases. Germline V lookup: CDR1 SQVTM, CDR2 ANQGSEA. The CDR3 loop reads CSVPTGTGELFF. Here the CDR3 DNA reads TGCAGCGTTCCAACAGGGACCGGGGAGCTGTTTTTT.

The J gene is TRBJ2-7, the V gene TRBV12-3 or TRBV12-4; a weak D match, TRBD2 (5 bases). The CDR3 consists of 12 residues. V gave up 5 bases and J gave up 7 bases, with 12 bases separating them. CDR3 DNA: TGTGCCAGCAGTCTAATTACGGGGGAGCAGTACTTC. This encodes CASSLITGEQYF.

The chain combines TRBV29-1 with TRBJ1-4; TRBD1 matches at 7 bases. Trimming removed 4 bases from V and 3 bases from J; junction bases left unmatched: 8. Germline V gives CDR1 SQVTM, CDR2 ANQGSEA. The CDR3 has 15 residues. CDR3 region: CSVAKGAGANEKLFF. CDR3 sequence (DNA): TGCAGCGTTGCCAAGGGGGCCGGAGCTAATGAAAAACTGTTTTTT.

The chain is built from TRBV4-3 and TRBJ2-1; 8 bases line up with TRBD2. In germline, CDR1 is LGHNA, CDR2 YSLEER. V gave up 0 bases and J gave up 3 bases; unmatched junction bases: 7. The CDR3 runs to 17 residues. The CDR3 sequence is CASSQDTSGGGYNEQFF. The CDR3 coding sequence is TGCGCCAGCAGCCAAGATACCAGCGGGGGAGGCTACAATGAGCAGTTCTTC.

J is TRBJ1-5 and V is TRBV5-1, with D perhaps TRBD1 (5 bases). Germline lookup yields CDR1 SGHRS and CDR2 YFSETQ. Trimming took off 2 bases at V and 5 bases at J, with 11 bases between the two ends. This CDR3 spans 14 amino acids. This chain's CDR3 is CASSFKRGDQPQHF. The CDR3 bases are TGCGCCAGCAGCTTTAAGAGGGGAGATCAGCCCCAGCATTTT.